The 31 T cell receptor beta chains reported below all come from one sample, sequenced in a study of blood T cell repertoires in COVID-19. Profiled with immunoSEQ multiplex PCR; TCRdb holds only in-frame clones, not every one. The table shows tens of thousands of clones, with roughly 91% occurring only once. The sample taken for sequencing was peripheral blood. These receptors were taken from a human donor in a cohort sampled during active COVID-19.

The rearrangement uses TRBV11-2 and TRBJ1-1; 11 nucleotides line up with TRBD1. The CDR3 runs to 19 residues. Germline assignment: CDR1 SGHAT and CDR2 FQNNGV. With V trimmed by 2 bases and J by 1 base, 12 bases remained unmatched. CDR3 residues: CASSLRGQGARGRNTEAFF. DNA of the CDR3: TGTGCCAGCAGCTTAAGAGGACAGGGGGCGCGTGGAAGGAACACTGAAGCTTTCTTT.

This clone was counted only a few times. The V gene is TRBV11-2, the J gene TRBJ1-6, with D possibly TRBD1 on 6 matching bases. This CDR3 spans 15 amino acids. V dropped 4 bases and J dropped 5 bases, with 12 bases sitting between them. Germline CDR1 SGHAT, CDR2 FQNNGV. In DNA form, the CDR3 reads TGTGCCAGCAGCTCCTACAGGGAGAATAATTCACCCCTCCACTTT. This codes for CASSSYRENNSPLHF.

The CDR3 region has the DNA TGTGCCAGTAGCCCCACATCCCCCAGACTAGCGGGAGGGCCTTTTTCGGACGAGCAGTACTTC. Translation: CASSPTSPRLAGGPFSDEQYF. V gene TRBV19 combines with J gene TRBJ2-7; 14 nucleotides match TRBD2. V lost 6 bases and J lost 5; bases outside the gene matches: 24. This CDR3 is built from 21 residues. CDR1 is LNHDA and CDR2 is SQIVND in the germline V gene (reference sequence). Full variable domain (missing parts from reference TRBV19 and TRBJ2-7): DGGITQSPKYLFRKEGQNVTLSCEQNLNHDAMYWYRQDPGQGLRLIYYSQIVNDFQKGDIAEGYSVSREKKESFPLTVTSAQKNPTAFYLCASSPTSPRLAGGPFSDEQYFGPGTRLTVT.

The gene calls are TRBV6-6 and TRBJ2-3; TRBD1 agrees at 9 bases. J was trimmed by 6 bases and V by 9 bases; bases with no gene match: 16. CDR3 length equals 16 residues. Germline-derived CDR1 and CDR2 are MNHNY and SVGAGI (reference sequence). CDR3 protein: CARNLAGTGLLDTQYF. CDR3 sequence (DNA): TGTGCCAGGAATCTAGCCGGGACAGGGCTTCTGGATACGCAGTATTTT.

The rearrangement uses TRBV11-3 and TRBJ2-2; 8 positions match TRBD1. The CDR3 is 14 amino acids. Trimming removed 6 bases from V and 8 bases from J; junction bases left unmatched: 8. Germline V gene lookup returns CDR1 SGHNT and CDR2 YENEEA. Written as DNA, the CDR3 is TGTGCCAGCAGATCTCAGGGGGCGAAAGGGGAGCTGTTTTTT. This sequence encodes CASRSQGAKGELFF.

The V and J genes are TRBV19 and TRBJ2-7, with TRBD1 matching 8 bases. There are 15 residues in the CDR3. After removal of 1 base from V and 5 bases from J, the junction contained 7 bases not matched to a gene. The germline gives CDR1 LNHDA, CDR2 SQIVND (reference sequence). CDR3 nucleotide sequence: TGTGCCAGTAGTATAGGGACAGGGCTTTTGGACGAGCAGTACTTC. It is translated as CASSIGTGLLDEQYF.

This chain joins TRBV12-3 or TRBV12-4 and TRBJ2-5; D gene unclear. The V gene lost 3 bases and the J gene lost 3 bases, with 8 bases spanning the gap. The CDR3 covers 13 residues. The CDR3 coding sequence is TGTGCCAGCAGTTTCCGCAGTGAAGAGACCCAGTACTTC. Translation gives CASSFRSEETQYF.

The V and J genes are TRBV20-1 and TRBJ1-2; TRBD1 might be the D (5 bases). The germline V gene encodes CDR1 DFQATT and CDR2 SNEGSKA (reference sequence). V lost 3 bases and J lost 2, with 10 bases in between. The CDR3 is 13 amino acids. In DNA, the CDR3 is TGCAGTGCTAGTGAGACAGCGAACTATGGCTACACCTTC. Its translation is CSASETANYGYTF.

This CDR3 reads CASSFPWTGGQPQHF. CDR3 DNA: TGTGCCAGCAGTTTCCCTTGGACAGGGGGGCAGCCCCAGCATTTT. The rearrangement links TRBV28 to TRBJ1-5; TRBD1 aligns across 10 bases. CDR3 length equals 15 residues. Losses at the gene ends were 3 bases for V and 7 bases for J; bases not matched to a gene: 6. Germline CDR1 and CDR2: MDHEN and SYDVKM.

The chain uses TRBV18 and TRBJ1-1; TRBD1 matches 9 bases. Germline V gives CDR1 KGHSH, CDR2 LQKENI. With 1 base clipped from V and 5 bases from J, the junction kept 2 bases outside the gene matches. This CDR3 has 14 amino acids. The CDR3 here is CASSPQTGGTEAFF. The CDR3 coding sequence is TGTGCCAGCTCACCACAGACAGGGGGAACTGAAGCTTTCTTT.

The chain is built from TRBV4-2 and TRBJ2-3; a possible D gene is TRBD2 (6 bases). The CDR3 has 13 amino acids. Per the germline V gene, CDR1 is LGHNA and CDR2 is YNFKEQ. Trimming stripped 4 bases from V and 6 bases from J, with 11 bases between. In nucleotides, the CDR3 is TGTGCCAGCAGCCCCCGGGAGTCGGATACGCAGTATTTT. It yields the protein CASSPRESDTQYF.

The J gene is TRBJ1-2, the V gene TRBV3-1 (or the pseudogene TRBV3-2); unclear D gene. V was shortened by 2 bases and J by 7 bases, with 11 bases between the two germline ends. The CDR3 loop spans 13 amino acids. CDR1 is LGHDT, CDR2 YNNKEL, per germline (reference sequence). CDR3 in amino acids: CASSQRPGSGYTF. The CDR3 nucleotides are TGTGCCAGCAGCCAAAGACCGGGGAGTGGCTACACCTTC.

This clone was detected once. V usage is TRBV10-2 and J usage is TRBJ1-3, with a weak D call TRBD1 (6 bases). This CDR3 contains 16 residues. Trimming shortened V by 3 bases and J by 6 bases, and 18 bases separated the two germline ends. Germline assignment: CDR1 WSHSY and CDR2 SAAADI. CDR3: CASSDGGHGNENTIYF. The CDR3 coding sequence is TGCGCCAGCAGTGACGGGGGGCACGGGAACGAAAACACCATATATTTT.

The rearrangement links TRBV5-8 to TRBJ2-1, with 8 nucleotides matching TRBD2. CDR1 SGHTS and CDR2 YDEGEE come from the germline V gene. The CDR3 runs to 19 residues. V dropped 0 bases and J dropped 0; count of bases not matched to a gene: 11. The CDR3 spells CASSLAESGSGSSYNEQFF. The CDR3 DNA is TGTGCCAGCAGCTTGGCCGAATCGGGGAGCGGGAGCTCCTACAATGAGCAGTTCTTC.

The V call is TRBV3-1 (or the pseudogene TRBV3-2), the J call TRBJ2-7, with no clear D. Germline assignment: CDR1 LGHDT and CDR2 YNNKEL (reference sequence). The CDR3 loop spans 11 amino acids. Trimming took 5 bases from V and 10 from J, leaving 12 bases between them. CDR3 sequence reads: CASSATNLQYF. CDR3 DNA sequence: TGTGCCAGCAGCGCTACCAACCTCCAGTACTTC.

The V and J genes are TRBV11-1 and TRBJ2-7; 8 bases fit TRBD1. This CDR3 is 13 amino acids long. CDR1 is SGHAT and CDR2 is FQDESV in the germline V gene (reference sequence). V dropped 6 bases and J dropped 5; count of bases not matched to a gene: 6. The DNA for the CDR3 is TGTGCCAGCAGACGGGACAGGTTCAACGAGCAGTACTTC. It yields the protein CASRRDRFNEQYF.

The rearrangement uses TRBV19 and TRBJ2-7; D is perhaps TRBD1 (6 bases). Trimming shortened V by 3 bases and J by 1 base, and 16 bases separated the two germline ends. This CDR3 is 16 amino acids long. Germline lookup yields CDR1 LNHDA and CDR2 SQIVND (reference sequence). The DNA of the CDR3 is TGTGCCAGTAGTATGGCTACCGGGACACCGTCCTACGAGCAGTACTTC. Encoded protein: CASSMATGTPSYEQYF.

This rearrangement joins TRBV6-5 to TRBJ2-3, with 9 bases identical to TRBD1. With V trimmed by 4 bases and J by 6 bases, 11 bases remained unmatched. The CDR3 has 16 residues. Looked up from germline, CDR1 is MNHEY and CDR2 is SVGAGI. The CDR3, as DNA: TGTGCCAGCAGTTTCACAGGGGGCCGGAGTGCGGATACGCAGTATTTT. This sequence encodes CASSFTGGRSADTQYF.

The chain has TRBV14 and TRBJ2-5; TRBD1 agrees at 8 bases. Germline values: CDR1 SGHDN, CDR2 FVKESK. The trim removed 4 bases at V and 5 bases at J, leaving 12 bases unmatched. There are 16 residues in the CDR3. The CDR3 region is CASSPGTGAPWETQYF. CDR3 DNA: TGTGCCAGCAGCCCCGGGACAGGAGCCCCCTGGGAGACCCAGTACTTC.

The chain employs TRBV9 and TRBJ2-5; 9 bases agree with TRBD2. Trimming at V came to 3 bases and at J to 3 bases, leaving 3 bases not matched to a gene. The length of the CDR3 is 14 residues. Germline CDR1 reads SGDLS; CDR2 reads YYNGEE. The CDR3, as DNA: TGTGCCAGCAGCGCCCTAGCGGGGAAAGAGACCCAGTACTTC. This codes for CASSALAGKETQYF.

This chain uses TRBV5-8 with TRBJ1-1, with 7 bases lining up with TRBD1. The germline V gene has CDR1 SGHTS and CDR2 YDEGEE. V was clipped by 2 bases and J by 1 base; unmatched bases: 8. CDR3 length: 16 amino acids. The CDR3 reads CASSFRRGTANTEAFF. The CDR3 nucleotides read TGTGCCAGCAGCTTTCGAAGGGGGACAGCGAACACTGAAGCTTTCTTT.

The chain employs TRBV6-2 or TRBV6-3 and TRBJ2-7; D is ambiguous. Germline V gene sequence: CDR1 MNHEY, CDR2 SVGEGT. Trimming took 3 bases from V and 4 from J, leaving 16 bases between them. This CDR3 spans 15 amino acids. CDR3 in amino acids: CASSYSYYSPYEQYF. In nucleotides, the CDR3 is TGTGCCAGCAGTTATTCTTACTACTCCCCTTACGAGCAGTACTTC.

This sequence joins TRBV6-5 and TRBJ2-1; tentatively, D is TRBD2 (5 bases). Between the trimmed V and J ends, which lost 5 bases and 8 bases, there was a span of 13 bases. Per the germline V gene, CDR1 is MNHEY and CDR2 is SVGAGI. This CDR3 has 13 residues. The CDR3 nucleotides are TGTGCCAGCAGTCTCTCGGGATTCGATGAGCAGTTCTTC. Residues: CASSLSGFDEQFF.

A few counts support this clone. The CDR3 sequence is CASSFRENSPLHF. For the CDR3, the DNA is TGTGCCAGCAGCTTCCGGGAGAATTCACCCCTCCACTTT. The chain couples TRBV7-9 to TRBJ1-6; unclear D gene. V was clipped by 3 bases and J by 7 bases, with 7 bases between them. This CDR3 has 13 residues. Germline loops: CDR1 SEHNR, CDR2 FQNEAQ (reference sequence).

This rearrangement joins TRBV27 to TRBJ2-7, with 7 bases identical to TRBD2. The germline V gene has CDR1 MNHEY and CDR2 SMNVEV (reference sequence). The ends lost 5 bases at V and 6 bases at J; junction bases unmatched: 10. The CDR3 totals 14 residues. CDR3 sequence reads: CASSAGTNAGEQYF. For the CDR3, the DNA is TGTGCCAGCAGTGCCGGGACTAACGCCGGCGAGCAGTACTTC.

As DNA, the CDR3 is TGTGCCAGTAGTACCTGGACAGGGCTTGACTATGGCTACACCTTC. Its protein is CASSTWTGLDYGYTF. The gene calls are TRBV19 and TRBJ1-2; TRBD1 aligns across 8 bases. With V trimmed by 4 bases and J by 3 bases, 7 bases remained unmatched. The CDR3 spans 15 residues. Germline loops: CDR1 LNHDA, CDR2 SQIVND (reference sequence).

In DNA, the CDR3 is TGTGCCAGCAGCATATTGCCCTACGGGACTGAAGCTTTCTTT. This sequence encodes CASSILPYGTEAFF. The chain is built from TRBV27 and TRBJ1-1; D unresolved. Per germline, CDR1 MNHEY and CDR2 SMNVEV (reference sequence). Trimming took off 6 bases at V and 5 bases at J, with 16 bases between the two ends. The CDR3 has 14 residues.

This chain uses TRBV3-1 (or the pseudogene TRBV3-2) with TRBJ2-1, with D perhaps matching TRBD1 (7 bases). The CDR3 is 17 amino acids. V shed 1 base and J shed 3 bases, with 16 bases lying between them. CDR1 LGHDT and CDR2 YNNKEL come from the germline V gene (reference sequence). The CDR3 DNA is TGTGCCAGCAGCCAAGTTGGAGGGGGCGAATTCTACAATGAGCAGTTCTTC. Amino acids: CASSQVGGGEFYNEQFF.

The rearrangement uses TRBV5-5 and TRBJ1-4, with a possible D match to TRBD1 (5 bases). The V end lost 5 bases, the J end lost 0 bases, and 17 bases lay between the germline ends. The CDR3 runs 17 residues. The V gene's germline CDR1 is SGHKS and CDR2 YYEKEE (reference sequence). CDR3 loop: CASRNQPVTATNEKLFF. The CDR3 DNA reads TGTGCCAGCAGAAACCAACCCGTGACAGCAACTAATGAAAAACTGTTTTTT.

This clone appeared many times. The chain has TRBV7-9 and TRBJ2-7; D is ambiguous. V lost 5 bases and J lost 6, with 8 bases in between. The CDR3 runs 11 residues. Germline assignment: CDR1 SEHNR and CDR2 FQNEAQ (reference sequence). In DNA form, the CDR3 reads TGTGCCAGCAGCGCAGCGTCCGAGCAGTACTTC. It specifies CASSAASEQYF.

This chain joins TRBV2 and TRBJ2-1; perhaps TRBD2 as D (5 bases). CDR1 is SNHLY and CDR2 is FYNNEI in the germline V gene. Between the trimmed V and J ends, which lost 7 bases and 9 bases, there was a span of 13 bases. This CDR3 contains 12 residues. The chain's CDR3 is CASTGDRGEQFF. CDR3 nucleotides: TGTGCCAGCACCGGAGATCGGGGTGAGCAGTTCTTC.